These 18 T cell receptor beta chains originate from one sample sequenced in a study of blood T cells in healthy people across ages (dated by TCRdb to the mid-2010s). Preparation of the library involved 5' RACE. The sequencer listed for this sample is Illumina HiSeq 2500. A second PCR of roughly 7 to 12 cycles was run with a J-beta primer mix and a sample-barcoded 5' primer. The raw public data were reprocessed by TCRdb itself: fastp quality trimming at Q25, MiXCR clonotype calling, in-frame beta chains only. Duplicate CDR3 protein sequences are folded into a single record with the most common DNA and genes. The sample table lists 650,000 or so distinct CDR3 sequences, under 65% of them with a count of one. The ten largest account for less than 15% of the sample. The sequencing sample was made of blood. The receptors stem from a woman aged 80 or older in good health.

The sample holds many counts of this clonotype. J is TRBJ1-1 and V is TRBV5-1, with D perhaps matching TRBD1 (5 bases). The germline CDR1 and CDR2 sequences are SGHRS and YFSETQ. CDR3 length equals 14 residues. Trimming removed 1 base at V and 6 bases at J, with 13 bases between. The CDR3 protein is CASSLQGDSAEAFF. The CDR3 region has the DNA TGCGCCAGCAGCTTGCAAGGGGATTCAGCTGAAGCTTTCTTT.

The J gene is TRBJ2-3, the V gene TRBV6-6, with no clear D. This CDR3 is 13 amino acids long. Germline CDR1 and CDR2: MNHNY and SVGAGI (reference sequence). The V gene lost 8 bases and the J gene lost 0 bases, with 9 bases spanning the gap. CDR3: CASAGFSTDTQYF. The CDR3 coding sequence is TGTGCCAGCGCAGGCTTTAGCACAGATACGCAGTATTTT.

This clonotype was seen a single time. The genes are TRBV24-1 and TRBJ2-7, with a tentative D call TRBD2 (6 bases). The CDR3 loop spans 13 amino acids. Trimming pared 6 bases from V and 4 bases from J, leaving 12 bases between. CDR1 and CDR2 from the germline V gene are KGHDR and SFDVKD. The CDR3 DNA reads as TGTGCCACCAGTAGGACGGGAGCTTACGAGCAGTACTTC. It yields the protein CATSRTGAYEQYF.

This clonotype occurred many times. J is TRBJ2-1 and V is TRBV5-1; TRBD1 agrees at 8 bases. The junction had 7 bases not matched to a gene; V was cut back by 2 bases and J by 9 bases. Germline lookup yields CDR1 SGHRS and CDR2 YFSETQ. There are 14 residues in the CDR3. CDR3 DNA: TGCGCCAGCAGCTTTGTACAGGGGGATATTGAGCAGTTCTTC. Residues: CASSFVQGDIEQFF. Full variable domain (rest looked up from reference TRBV5-1 and TRBJ2-1): KAGVTQTPRYLIKTRGQQVTLSCSPISGHRSVSWYQQTPGQGLQFLFEYFSETQRNKGNFPGRFSGRQFSNSRSEMNVSTLELGDSALYLCASSFVQGDIEQFFGPGTRLTVL.

The chain couples TRBV7-3 to TRBJ2-1; 11 nucleotides line up with TRBD2. Germline CDR1 SGHTA, CDR2 FQGTGA. There are 16 residues in the CDR3. With 2 bases clipped from V and 9 bases from J, the junction kept 9 bases outside the gene matches. The CDR3 sequence: CASSLYDSGGASEQFF. CDR3 nucleotides: TGTGCCAGCAGCTTATACGATAGCGGGGGGGCCAGTGAGCAGTTCTTC.

This clonotype was found a few times. The chain combines TRBV5-6 with TRBJ2-1; D tentatively reads TRBD1 or TRBD2 (5 bases each). The V and J ends lost 1 base and 9 bases respectively, with 17 bases between them. This CDR3 is built from 15 residues. Germline assignment: CDR1 SGHDT and CDR2 YYEEEE. The CDR3 is CASSLFGLRDREQFF. The CDR3, as DNA: TGTGCCAGCAGCTTGTTCGGCCTCCGGGACCGTGAGCAGTTCTTC.

For this clonotype: A much larger clone lies a single base off, so this may be a read error. CDR3 sequence reads: CSARGPSGIHEQYF. DNA for the CDR3: TGCAGTGCTAGAGGTCCTAGCGGGATCCACGAGCAGTACTTC. The rearrangement uses TRBV20-1 and TRBJ2-5; 9 bases align to TRBD2. TRBJ2-7 explains the end of the DNA better; the J call may be wrong. The CDR3 loop spans 14 amino acids. Germline V gene sequence: CDR1 DFQATT, CDR2 SNEGSKA (reference sequence).

This clonotype came up a few times. The rearrangement links TRBV28 to TRBJ1-5; D uncertain. The CDR3 has 15 residues. Trimming left V 1 base short and J 4 bases short, with 11 bases between. CDR1 is MDHEN, CDR2 SYDVKM, per germline. CDR3 in amino acids: CASSLSELLNQPQHF. The DNA for the CDR3 is TGTGCCAGCAGTTTATCCGAGTTACTTAATCAGCCCCAGCATTTT.

This clonotype occurred many times. The chain is built from TRBV6-5 and TRBJ1-2; D unresolved. The CDR3 contains 13 residues. Germline V gene data show CDR1 as MNHEY and CDR2 as SVGAGI. Trimming shortened V by 5 bases and J by 5 bases, and 12 bases separated the two germline ends. In DNA form, the CDR3 reads TGTGCCAGCAGTGACAAGCCCCAATATGGCTACACCTTC. Protein sequence: CASSDKPQYGYTF.

This sequence joins TRBV4-1 and TRBJ2-1, with 9 bases lining up with TRBD2. With V trimmed by 4 bases and J by 9 bases, 13 bases remained unmatched. Germline CDR1 MGHRA, CDR2 YSYEKL. This CDR3 is 16 amino acids long. The CDR3 DNA sequence: TGCGCCAGCAGCCTCGATGGGCGGGAGGGCCAAGGTGAGCAGTTCTTC. Protein product: CASSLDGREGQGEQFF.

This chain connects TRBV29-1 to TRBJ2-6; D ambiguous. V was pared by 5 bases and J by 0 bases, with 5 bases between. The V gene's germline CDR1 is SQVTM and CDR2 ANQGSEA. The CDR3 runs 13 residues. The CDR3 region has the DNA TGCAGCGTTTTACCCTCTGGGGCCAACGTCCTGACTTTC. Translated: CSVLPSGANVLTF.

This chain joins TRBV12-3 or TRBV12-4 and TRBJ1-2; no clear D. Deletions cut 5 bases from V and 3 bases from J, with 10 bases between. This CDR3 spans 13 amino acids. The CDR3 region is CASSVSGDYGYTF. CDR3 nucleotide sequence: TGTGCCAGCAGTGTGTCCGGGGACTATGGCTACACCTTC.

This clonotype has more than one count but fewer than ten. The rearrangement uses TRBV29-1 and TRBJ1-4; 9 bases are shared with TRBD1. CDR3 length: 13 amino acids. Losses at the gene ends were 7 bases for V and 6 bases for J; bases not matched to a gene: 6. The germline gives CDR1 SQVTM, CDR2 ANQGSEA. Here the CDR3 reads CSAPGQGDEKLFF. As DNA, the CDR3 is TGCAGCGCTCCGGGACAGGGAGATGAAAAACTGTTTTTT.

This rearrangement joins TRBV30 to TRBJ2-7; 7 bases match TRBD2. V gave up 2 bases and J gave up 2 bases; unmatched junction bases: 3. The CDR3 has 13 amino acids. Germline V gene lookup returns CDR1 GTSNPN and CDR2 SVGIG (reference sequence). The CDR3 DNA reads TGTGCCTGGAGTAGCGGGAATACCTACGAGCAGTACTTC. Protein sequence: CAWSSGNTYEQYF.

By sample share, this clonotype is medium-sized (0.01 to 0.1%). This chain joins TRBV6-1 and TRBJ2-7, with 7 bases matching TRBD1. J gave up 0 bases and V 8 bases, and 4 bases lay outside the gene matches. The CDR3 has 13 amino acids. The germline CDR1 and CDR2 sequences are MNHNS and SASEGT. The CDR3 loop is CASGRDSSYEQYF. As DNA, the CDR3 is TGTGCCAGCGGCCGGGACAGCTCCTACGAGCAGTACTTC.

This clonotype was seen many times. The chain couples TRBV28 to TRBJ2-7; D may be TRBD1 (6 bases). Trimming cost V 6 bases and J 6 bases, with 21 bases left between them. The CDR3 has 15 amino acids. CDR1 is MDHEN and CDR2 is SYDVKM in the germline V gene. CDR3: CASRADRMSPSEQYF. CDR3 sequence (DNA): TGTGCCAGCAGAGCCGACAGGATGAGCCCCTCCGAGCAGTACTTC.

This clonotype was observed many times. The chain couples TRBV7-6 to TRBJ2-7, with TRBD1 as a possible D gene (6 bases). There are 17 residues in the CDR3. CDR1 and CDR2 from the germline V gene are SGHVS and FNYEAQ. With 1 base removed from V and 0 bases from J, the gap between germline ends came to 16 bases. CDR3 residues: CASSLVQFRGSSYEQYF. In DNA form, the CDR3 reads TGTGCCAGCAGCTTAGTACAGTTTAGGGGGAGCTCCTACGAGCAGTACTTC.

This clonotype was seen a single time. This CDR3 reads CSVAPRGGTEAFF. The CDR3 DNA is TGCAGCGTTGCCCCCAGGGGGGGTACTGAAGCTTTCTTT. The chain employs TRBV29-1 and TRBJ1-1; 7 nucleotides agree with TRBD1. Trimming cost V 4 bases and J 5 bases; bases outside gene matches: 7. Looked up from germline, CDR1 is SQVTM and CDR2 is ANQGSEA. This CDR3 is built from 13 residues.